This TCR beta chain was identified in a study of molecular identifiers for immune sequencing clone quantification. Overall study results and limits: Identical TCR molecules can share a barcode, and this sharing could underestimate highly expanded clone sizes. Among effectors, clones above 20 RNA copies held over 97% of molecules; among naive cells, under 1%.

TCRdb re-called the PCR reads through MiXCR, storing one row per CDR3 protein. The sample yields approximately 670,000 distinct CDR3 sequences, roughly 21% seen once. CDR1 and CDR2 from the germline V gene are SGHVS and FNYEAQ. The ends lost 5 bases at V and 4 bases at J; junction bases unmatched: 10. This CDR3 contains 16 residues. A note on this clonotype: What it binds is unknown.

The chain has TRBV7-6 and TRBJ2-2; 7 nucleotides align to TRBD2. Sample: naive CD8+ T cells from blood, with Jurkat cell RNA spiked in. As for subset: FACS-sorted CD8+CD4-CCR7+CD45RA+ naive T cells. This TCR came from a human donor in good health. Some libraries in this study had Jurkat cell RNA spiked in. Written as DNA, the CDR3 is TGTGCCAGCAGCCCCTTAGCGGGTCCGAGCACCGGGGAGCTGTTTTTT. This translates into CASSPLAGPSTGELFF.